A single TCR beta chain is shown here with its context. What it binds is unknown. This CDR3 has 12 residues. The V end was cut by 2 bases, the J end by 5 bases, with 7 bases between. CDR1 is MNHEY and CDR2 is SVGEGT in the germline V gene. The data are from a study of CD8 T cells in ankylosing spondylitis. Study-level results: What appeared characteristic of ankylosing spondylitis blood was a TCR beta motif of about eight highly homologous variants.

TCRdb called the 5' RACE reads again in MiXCR, with one record for every CDR3 protein. Of 100,000 to 150,000 distinct CDR3 sequences listed, roughly 18% are singletons. The material sequenced was blood, either unsorted or a sorted T cell fraction (not recorded which). The rearrangement uses TRBV6-2 or TRBV6-3 and TRBJ2-7; D gene uncertain. This sequence was found in a male donor with ankylosing spondylitis. The CDR3 coding sequence is TGTGCCAGCAGTTACGGTAGCAACGAGCAGTACTTC. It yields the protein CASSYGSNEQYF.